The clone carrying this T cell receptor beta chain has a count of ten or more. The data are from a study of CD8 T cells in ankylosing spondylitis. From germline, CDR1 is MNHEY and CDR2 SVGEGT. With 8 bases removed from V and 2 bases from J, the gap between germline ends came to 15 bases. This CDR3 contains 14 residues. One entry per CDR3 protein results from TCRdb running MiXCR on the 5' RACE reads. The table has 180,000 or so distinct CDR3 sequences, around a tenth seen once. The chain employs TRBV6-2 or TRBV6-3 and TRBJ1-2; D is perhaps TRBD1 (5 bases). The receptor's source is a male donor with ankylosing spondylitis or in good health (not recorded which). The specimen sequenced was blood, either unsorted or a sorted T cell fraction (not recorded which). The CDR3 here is CASGHIQENYGYTF. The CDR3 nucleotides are TGTGCCAGCGGACACATACAGGAGAACTATGGCTACACCTTC.